The sequence of this T cell receptor beta chain was determined in a study of cytomegalovirus exposure and HLA in healthy donors. Study conclusions and caveats: High specificity and sensitivity for cytomegalovirus status were reported for the classifier. A later analysis by the authors found several of the most significant clusters apparently linked to common viral pathogens. The dataset shows that most TCR sequences were rare, while some public TCRs occurred in many donors.

In regard to this clone: Its specificity is unknown. A read error may account for a junction end that differs from germline.

Both 60 Vbeta primers and 13 Jbeta primers went into the PCR. Assay used: immunoSEQ multiplex PCR; TCRdb lists only in-frame clones, some missing. This table holds over 90,000 clones, about four fifths found once. Sample: PBMCs. This clonotype was sampled from a woman aged 70-85 years in good health and CMV-seropositive.

CDR3 protein: CASSFGLLGGTDMQYF. The DNA of the CDR3 is TGTGCCAGCAGTTTTGGATTACTAGGGGGCACAGATATGCAGTATTTT. The chain recombines TRBV28 with TRBJ2-3, with 7 bases matching TRBD1. From germline, CDR1 is MDHEN and CDR2 SYDVKM. CDR3 size: 16 residues.